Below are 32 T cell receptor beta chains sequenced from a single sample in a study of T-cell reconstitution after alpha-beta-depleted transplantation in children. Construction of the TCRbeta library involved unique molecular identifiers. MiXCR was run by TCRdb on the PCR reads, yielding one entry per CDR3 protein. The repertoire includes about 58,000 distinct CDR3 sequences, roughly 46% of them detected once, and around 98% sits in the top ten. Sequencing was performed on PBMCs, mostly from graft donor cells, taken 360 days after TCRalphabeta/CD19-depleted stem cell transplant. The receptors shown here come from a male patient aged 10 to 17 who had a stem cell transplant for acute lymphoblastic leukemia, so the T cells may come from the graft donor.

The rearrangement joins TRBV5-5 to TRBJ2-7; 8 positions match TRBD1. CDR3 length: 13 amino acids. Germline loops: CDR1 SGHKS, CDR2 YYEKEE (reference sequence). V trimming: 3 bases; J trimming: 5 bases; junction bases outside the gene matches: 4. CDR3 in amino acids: CASSWTGYNEQYF. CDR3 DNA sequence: TGTGCCAGCAGCTGGACAGGGTACAACGAGCAGTACTTC. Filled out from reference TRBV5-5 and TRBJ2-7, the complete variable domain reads DAGVTQSPTHLIKTRGQQVTLRCSPISGHKSVSWYQQVLGQGPQFIFQYYEKEERGRGNFPDRFSARQFPNYSSELNVNALLLGDSALYLCASSWTGYNEQYFGPGTRLTVT.

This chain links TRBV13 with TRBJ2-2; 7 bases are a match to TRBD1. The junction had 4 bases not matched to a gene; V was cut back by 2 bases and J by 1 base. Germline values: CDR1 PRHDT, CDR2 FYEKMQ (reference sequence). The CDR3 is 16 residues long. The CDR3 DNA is TGTGCCAGCAGCTTAACGGACAGGAGGAACACCGGGGAGCTGTTTTTT. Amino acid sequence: CASSLTDRRNTGELFF. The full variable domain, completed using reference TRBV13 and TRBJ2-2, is AAGVIQSPRHLIKEKRETATLKCYPIPRHDTVYWYQQGPGQDPQFLISFYEKMQSDKGSIPDRFSAQQFSDYHSELNMSSLELGDSALYFCASSLTDRRNTGELFFGEGSRLTVL.

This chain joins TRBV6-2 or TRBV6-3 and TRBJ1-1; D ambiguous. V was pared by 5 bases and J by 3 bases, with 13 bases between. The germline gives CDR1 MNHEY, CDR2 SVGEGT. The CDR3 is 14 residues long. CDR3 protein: CASSPQKSYTEAFF. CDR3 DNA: TGTGCCAGCAGTCCGCAGAAGAGTTACACTGAAGCTTTCTTT.

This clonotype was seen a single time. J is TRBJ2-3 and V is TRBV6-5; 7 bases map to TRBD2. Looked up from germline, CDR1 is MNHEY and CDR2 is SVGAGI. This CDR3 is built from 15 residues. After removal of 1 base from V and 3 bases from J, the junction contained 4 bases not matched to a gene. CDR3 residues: CASSYLREGTDTQYF. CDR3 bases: TGTGCCAGCAGTTACTTGAGGGAGGGGACAGATACGCAGTATTTT.

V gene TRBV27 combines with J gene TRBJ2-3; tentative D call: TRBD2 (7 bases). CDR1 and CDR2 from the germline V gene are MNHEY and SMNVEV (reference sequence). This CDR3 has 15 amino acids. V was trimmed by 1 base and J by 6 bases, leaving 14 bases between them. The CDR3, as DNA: TGTGCCAGCAGTTTATTGGGGGGGGGCGGGGATACGCAGTATTTT. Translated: CASSLLGGGGDTQYF.

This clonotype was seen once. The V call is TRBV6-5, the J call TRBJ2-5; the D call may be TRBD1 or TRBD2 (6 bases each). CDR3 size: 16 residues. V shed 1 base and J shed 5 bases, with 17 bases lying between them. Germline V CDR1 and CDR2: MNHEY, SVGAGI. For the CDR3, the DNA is TGTGCCAGCAGTTACTTGGCCGGACGGGGGCGGGAGACCCAGTACTTC. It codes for CASSYLAGRGRETQYF.

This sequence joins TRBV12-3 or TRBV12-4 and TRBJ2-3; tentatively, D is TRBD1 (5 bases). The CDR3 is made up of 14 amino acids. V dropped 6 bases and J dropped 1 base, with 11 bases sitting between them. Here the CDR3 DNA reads TGTGCCAGCAGCCCAATAGGGGGCACAGATACGCAGTATTTT. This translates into CASSPIGGTDTQYF.

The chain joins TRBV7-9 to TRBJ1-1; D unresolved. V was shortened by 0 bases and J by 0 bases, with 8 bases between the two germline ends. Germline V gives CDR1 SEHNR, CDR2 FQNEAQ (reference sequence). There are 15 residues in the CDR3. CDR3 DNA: TGTGCCAGCAGCTTAGCGAGGCAGCTGAACACTGAAGCTTTCTTT. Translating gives CASSLARQLNTEAFF.

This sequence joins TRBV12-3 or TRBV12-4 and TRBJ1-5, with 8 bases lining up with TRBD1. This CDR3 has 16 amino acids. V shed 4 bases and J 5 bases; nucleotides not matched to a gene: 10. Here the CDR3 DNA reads TGTGCCAGCAGTTCTCAGGACAGGGAAGATGATCAGCCCCAGCATTTT. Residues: CASSSQDREDDQPQHF.

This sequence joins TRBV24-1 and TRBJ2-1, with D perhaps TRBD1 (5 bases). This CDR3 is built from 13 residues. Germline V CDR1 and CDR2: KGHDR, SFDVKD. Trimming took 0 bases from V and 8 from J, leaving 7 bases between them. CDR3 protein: CATSDLQGDEQFF. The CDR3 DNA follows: TGTGCCACCAGTGATTTGCAAGGGGATGAGCAGTTCTTC.

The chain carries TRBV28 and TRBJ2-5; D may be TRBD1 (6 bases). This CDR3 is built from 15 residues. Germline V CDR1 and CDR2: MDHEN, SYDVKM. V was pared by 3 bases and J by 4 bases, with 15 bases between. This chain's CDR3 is CASSFDRLGSETQYF. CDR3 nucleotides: TGTGCCAGCAGTTTCGACAGGCTGGGTTCAGAGACCCAGTACTTC.

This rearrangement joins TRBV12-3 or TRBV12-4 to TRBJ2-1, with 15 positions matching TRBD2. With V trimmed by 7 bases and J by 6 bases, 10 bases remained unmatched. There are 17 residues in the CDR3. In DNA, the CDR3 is TGTGCCAGCACCCCTGGACTAGCGGGAGGGCCCGGCAATGAGCAGTTCTTC. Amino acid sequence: CASTPGLAGGPGNEQFF.

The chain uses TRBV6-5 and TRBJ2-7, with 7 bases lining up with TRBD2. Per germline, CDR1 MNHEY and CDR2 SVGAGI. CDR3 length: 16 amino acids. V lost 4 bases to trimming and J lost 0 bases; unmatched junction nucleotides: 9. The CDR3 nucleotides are TGTGCCAGCAGTTCCCTTAGCGGGTTCAACTCCTACGAGCAGTACTTC. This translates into CASSSLSGFNSYEQYF.

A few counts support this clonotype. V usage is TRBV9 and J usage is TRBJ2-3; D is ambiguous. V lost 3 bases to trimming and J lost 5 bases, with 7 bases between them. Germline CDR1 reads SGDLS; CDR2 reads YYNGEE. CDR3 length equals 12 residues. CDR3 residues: CASSGDGDTQYF. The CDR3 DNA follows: TGTGCCAGCAGCGGGGATGGAGATACGCAGTATTTT.

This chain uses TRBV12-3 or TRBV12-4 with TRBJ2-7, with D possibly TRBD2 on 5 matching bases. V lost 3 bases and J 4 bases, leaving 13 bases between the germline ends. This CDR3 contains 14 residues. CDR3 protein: CASSFRGWGYEQYF. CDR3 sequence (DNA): TGTGCCAGCAGTTTTAGAGGGTGGGGATACGAGCAGTACTTC.

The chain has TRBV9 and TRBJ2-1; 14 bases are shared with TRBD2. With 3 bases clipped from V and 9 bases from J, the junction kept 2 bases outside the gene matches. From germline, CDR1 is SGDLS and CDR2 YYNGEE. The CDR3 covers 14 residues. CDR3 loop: CASSGGTSGSEQFF. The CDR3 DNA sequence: TGTGCCAGCAGCGGCGGGACTAGCGGGAGTGAGCAGTTCTTC.

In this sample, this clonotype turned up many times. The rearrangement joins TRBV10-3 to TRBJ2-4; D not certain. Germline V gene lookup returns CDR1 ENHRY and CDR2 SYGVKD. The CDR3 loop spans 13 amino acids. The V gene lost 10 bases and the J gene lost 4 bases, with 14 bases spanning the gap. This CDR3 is CATLGVDKNIQYF. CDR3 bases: TGTGCCACCCTCGGCGTGGATAAAAACATTCAGTACTTC.

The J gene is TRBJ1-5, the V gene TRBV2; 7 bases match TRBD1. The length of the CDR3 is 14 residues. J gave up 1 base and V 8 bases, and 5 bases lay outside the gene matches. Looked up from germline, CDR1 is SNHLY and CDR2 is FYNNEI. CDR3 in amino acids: CASDRDGSNQPQHF. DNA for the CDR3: TGTGCCAGCGACAGGGACGGAAGCAATCAGCCCCAGCATTTT. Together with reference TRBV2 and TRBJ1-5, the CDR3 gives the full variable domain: EPEVTQTPSHQVTQMGQEVILRCVPISNHLYFYWYRQILGQKVEFLVSFYNNEISEKSEIFDDQFSVERPDGSNFTLKIRSTKLEDSAMYFCASDRDGSNQPQHFGDGTRLSIL.

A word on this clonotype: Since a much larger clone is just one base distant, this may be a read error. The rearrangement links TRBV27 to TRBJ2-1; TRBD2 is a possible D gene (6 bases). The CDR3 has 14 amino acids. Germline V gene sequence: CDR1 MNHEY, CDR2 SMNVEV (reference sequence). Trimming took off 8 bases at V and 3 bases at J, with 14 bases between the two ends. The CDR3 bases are TGTGCCAGCGGTTGGCTAGCGAGCTACAATGAGCAGTTCTTC. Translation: CASGWLASYNEQFF.

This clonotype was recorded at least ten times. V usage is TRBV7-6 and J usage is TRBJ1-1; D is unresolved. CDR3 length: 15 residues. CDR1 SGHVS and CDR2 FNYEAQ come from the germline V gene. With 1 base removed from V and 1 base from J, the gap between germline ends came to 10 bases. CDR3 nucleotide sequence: TGTGCCAGCAGCTTAGAGGGAGTGAGGAACACTGAAGCTTTCTTT. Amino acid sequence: CASSLEGVRNTEAFF.

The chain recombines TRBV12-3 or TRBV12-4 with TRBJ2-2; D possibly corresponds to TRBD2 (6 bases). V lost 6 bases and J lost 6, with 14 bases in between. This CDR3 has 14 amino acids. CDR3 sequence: CASSLGGPAGELFF. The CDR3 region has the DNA TGTGCCAGCAGCCTCGGAGGGCCGGCCGGGGAGCTGTTTTTT.

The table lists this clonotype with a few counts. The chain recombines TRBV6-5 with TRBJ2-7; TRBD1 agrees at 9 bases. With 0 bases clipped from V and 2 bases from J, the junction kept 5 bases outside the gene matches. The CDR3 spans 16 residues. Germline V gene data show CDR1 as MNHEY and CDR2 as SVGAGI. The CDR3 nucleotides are TGTGCCAGCAGTTACTCGACCCGGGACAGGGCCTACGAGCAGTACTTC. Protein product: CASSYSTRDRAYEQYF.

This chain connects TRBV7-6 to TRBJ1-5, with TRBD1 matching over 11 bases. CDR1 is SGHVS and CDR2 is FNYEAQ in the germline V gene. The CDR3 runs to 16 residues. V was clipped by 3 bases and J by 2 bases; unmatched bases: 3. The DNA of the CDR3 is TGTGCCAGCAGCTTGGGGACAGGGGGAGGCAATCAGCCCCAGCATTTT. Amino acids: CASSLGTGGGNQPQHF.

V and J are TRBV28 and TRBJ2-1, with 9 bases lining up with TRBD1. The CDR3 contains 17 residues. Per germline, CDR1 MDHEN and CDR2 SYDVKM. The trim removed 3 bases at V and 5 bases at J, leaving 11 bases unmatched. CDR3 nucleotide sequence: TGTGCCAGCAGTTTCGTAAGGGGGACAGGGAAGAACAATGAGCAGTTCTTC. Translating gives CASSFVRGTGKNNEQFF.

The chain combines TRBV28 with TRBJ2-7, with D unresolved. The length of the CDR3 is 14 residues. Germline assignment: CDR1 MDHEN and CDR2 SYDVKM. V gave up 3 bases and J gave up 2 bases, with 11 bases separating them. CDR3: CASSLSGVAYEQYF. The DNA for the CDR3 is TGTGCCAGCAGTTTGTCTGGGGTAGCCTACGAGCAGTACTTC. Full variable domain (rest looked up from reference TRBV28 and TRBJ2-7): DVKVTQSSRYLVKRTGEKVFLECVQDMDHENMFWYRQDPGLGLRLIYFSYDVKMKEKGDIPEGYSVSREKKERFSLILESASTNQTSMYLCASSLSGVAYEQYFGPGTRLTVT.

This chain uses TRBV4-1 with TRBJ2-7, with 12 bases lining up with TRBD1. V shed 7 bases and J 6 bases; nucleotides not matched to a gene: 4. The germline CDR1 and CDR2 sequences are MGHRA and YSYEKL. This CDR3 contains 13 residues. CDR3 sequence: CASKGQGAVEQYF. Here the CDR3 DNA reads TGCGCCAGCAAGGGACAGGGGGCTGTCGAGCAGTACTTC.

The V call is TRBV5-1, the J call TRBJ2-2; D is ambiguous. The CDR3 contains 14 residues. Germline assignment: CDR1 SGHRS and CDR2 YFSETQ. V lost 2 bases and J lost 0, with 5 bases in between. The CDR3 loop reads CASSLGPNTGELFF. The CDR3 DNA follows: TGCGCCAGCAGCTTAGGGCCGAACACCGGGGAGCTGTTTTTT.

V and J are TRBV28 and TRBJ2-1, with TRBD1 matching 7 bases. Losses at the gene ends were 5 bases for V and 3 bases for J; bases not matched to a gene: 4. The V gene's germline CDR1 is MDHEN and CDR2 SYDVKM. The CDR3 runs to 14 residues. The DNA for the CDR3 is TGTGCCAGCAGTCGACAGGGATTCTACAATGAGCAGTTCTTC. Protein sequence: CASSRQGFYNEQFF.

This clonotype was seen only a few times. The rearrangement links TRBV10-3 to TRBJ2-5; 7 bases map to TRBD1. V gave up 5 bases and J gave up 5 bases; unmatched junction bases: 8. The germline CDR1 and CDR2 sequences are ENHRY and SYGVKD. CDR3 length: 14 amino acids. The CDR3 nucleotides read TGTGCCATCAGTCGACAGGGTGTTGGTGAGACCCAGTACTTC. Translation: CAISRQGVGETQYF.

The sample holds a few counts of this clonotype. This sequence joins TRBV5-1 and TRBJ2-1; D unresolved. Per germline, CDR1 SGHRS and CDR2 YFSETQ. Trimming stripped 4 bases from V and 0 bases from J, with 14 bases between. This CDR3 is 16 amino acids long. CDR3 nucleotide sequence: TGCGCCAGCAGCCGCGTTACTATAAGCTCCTACAATGAGCAGTTCTTC. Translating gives CASSRVTISSYNEQFF.

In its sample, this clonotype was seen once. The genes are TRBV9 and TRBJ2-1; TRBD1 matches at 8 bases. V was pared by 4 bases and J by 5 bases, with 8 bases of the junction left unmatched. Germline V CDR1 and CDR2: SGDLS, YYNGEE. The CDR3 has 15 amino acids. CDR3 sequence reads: CASSPWTGSDNEQFF. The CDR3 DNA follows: TGTGCCAGCAGCCCTTGGACAGGGAGCGACAATGAGCAGTTCTTC.

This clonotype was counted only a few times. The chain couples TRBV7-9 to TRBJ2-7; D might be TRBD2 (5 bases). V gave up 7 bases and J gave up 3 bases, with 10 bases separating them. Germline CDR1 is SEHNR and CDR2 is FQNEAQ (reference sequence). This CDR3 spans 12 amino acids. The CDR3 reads CASTDYGYEQYF. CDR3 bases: TGTGCCAGCACTGACTACGGCTACGAGCAGTACTTC.